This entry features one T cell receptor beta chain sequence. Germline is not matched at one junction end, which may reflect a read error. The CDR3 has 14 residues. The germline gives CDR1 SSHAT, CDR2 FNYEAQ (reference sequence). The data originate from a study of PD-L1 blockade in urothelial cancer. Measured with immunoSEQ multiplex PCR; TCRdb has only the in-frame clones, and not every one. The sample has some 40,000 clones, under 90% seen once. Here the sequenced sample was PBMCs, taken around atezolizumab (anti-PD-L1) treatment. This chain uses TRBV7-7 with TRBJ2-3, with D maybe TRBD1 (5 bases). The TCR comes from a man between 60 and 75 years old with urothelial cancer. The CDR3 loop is CASSLVGATDTQYF. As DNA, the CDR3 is TGTGCTAGCAGCTTGGTAGGGGCCACAGATACGCAGTATTTT.